Below, 13 T cell receptor beta chains from the same sample are listed, as sequenced in a study of blood T cell repertoires in COVID-19. The protocol was immunoSEQ multiplex PCR, while the TCRdb copy is restricted to in-frame clones and leaves out a portion. In the table there are about 360,000 clones, around 90% of which are singletons. The sample was PBMCs or T cells enriched from blood (not recorded which). These TCRs come from a woman in her 40s with acute COVID-19.

The chain is built from TRBV19 and TRBJ1-4; D unclear. V was pared by 7 bases and J by 7 bases, with 16 bases between. Germline CDR1 reads LNHDA; CDR2 reads SQIVND (reference sequence). The CDR3 loop spans 14 amino acids. The CDR3 nucleotides are TGTGCCAGTACCCCCCGCCTGGGAGCTGAAAAACTGTTTTTT. Translated, it gives CASTPRLGAEKLFF.

In its sample, this clone was seen once. In DNA form, the CDR3 reads TGTGCCACCCGGGCGGGGAACGGCTACACCTTC. Translation gives CATRAGNGYTF. V gene TRBV15 combines with J gene TRBJ1-2, with unresolved D. CDR3 length: 11 amino acids. V shed 8 bases and J shed 8 bases, with 12 bases lying between them. CDR1 and CDR2 (germline): LNHNV, YYDKDF (reference sequence).

The J gene is TRBJ2-7, the V gene TRBV11-2; 7 nucleotides line up with TRBD1. V shed 3 bases, J shed 0 bases, and the junction held 2 bases outside the gene matches. The length of the CDR3 is 14 residues. Germline V gene lookup returns CDR1 SGHAT and CDR2 FQNNGV. CDR3 loop: CASSLTGTSYEQYF. As DNA, the CDR3 is TGTGCCAGCAGCTTGACAGGGACCTCCTACGAGCAGTACTTC.

The chain has TRBV19 and TRBJ2-2; 9 nucleotides match TRBD1. Germline V gene lookup returns CDR1 LNHDA and CDR2 SQIVND (reference sequence). There are 15 residues in the CDR3. J was trimmed by 7 bases and V by 6 bases; bases with no gene match: 9. CDR3 sequence: CASSGGQGGIGELFF. The DNA for the CDR3 is TGTGCCAGTAGCGGGGGACAGGGTGGAATCGGGGAGCTGTTTTTT. Full variable domain (outside the CDR3, taken from reference TRBV19 and TRBJ2-2): DGGITQSPKYLFRKEGQNVTLSCEQNLNHDAMYWYRQDPGQGLRLIYYSQIVNDFQKGDIAEGYSVSREKKESFPLTVTSAQKNPTAFYLCASSGGQGGIGELFFGEGSRLTVL.

The chain has TRBV7-8 and TRBJ1-3; unclear D gene. Germline CDR1 SGHVS, CDR2 FQNEAQ. The CDR3 has 16 residues. V gave up 5 bases and J gave up 4 bases, with 18 bases separating them. The CDR3 here is CASSLSGLLRGNTIYF. The CDR3 DNA reads as TGTGCCAGCAGCCTTAGCGGTCTCTTGCGGGGAAACACCATATATTTT.

This chain uses TRBV19 with TRBJ2-2; tentative D call: TRBD1 (5 bases). Per germline, CDR1 LNHDA and CDR2 SQIVND (reference sequence). The CDR3 consists of 12 residues. The V gene lost 8 bases and the J gene lost 6 bases, with 10 bases spanning the gap. CDR3 sequence reads: CASARAAGELFF. CDR3 in DNA: TGTGCCAGTGCCAGGGCGGCCGGGGAGCTGTTTTTT.

The chain has TRBV21-1 and TRBJ1-2; TRBD1 is taken as the D call from the table, unchecked against the DNA. TRBV21-1 is a known pseudogene. This CDR3 has 12 residues. CDR3 DNA: TGTGCCGCAGGGTCCGCTTTGGGGGGCTACACCTTC. It encodes CAAGSALGGYTF.

V gene TRBV19 combines with J gene TRBJ1-6, with D possibly TRBD1 on 5 matching bases. CDR1 LNHDA and CDR2 SQIVND come from the germline V gene (reference sequence). V was clipped by 1 base and J by 10 bases, with 11 bases between them. The CDR3 runs to 14 residues. Here the CDR3 DNA reads TGTGCCAGTAGTATAGTCGACAGTGGCTCACCCCTCCACTTT. It specifies CASSIVDSGSPLHF.

V is TRBV6-5 and J is TRBJ2-7, with 8 bases that match TRBD1. Unmatched junction bases numbered 2, after V lost 4 bases and J lost 0 bases. The CDR3 covers 14 residues. In germline, CDR1 is MNHEY, CDR2 SVGAGI. The CDR3 sequence: CASSSGGVSYEQYF. CDR3 DNA: TGTGCCAGCAGTTCAGGGGGCGTCTCCTACGAGCAGTACTTC.

The V gene is TRBV5-1, the J gene TRBJ1-1; 11 bases fit TRBD1. Germline assignment: CDR1 SGHRS and CDR2 YFSETQ. The CDR3 loop spans 18 amino acids. With V trimmed by 4 bases and J by 5 bases, 16 bases remained unmatched. CDR3 residues: CASSPGQGARRTSTEAFF. CDR3 bases: TGCGCCAGCAGCCCTGGACAGGGGGCGCGACGAACCTCGACTGAAGCTTTCTTT.

The chain joins TRBV5-5 to TRBJ2-3; perhaps TRBD1 as D (6 bases). V was cut by 3 bases and J by 2 bases, with 13 bases left in between. In germline, CDR1 is SGHKS, CDR2 YYEKEE (reference sequence). This CDR3 has 15 residues. CDR3 in DNA: TGTGCCAGCAGCTCTACAGGGACCCTCACAGATACGCAGTATTTT. Its translation: CASSSTGTLTDTQYF.

The gene calls are TRBV4-2 and TRBJ2-7, with a tentative D call TRBD2 (5 bases). Looked up from germline, CDR1 is LGHNA and CDR2 is YNFKEQ. The germline V and J ends were trimmed by 3 bases and 0 bases, with 15 bases remaining between them. The CDR3 totals 16 residues. This CDR3 reads CASSQDLASSSYEQYF. CDR3 sequence (DNA): TGTGCCAGCAGCCAGGACTTAGCGTCGAGCTCCTACGAGCAGTACTTC.

In its sample, this clone was seen a few times. The rearrangement joins TRBV19 to TRBJ1-5; D remains ambiguous. This CDR3 has 16 residues. The germline V and J ends were trimmed by 6 bases and 3 bases, with 18 bases remaining between them. The germline V gene has CDR1 LNHDA and CDR2 SQIVND (reference sequence). CDR3 nucleotides: TGTGCCAGTAGAAGATCGTCGGCTACAGTCAATCAGCCCCAGCATTTT. This encodes CASRRSSATVNQPQHF.